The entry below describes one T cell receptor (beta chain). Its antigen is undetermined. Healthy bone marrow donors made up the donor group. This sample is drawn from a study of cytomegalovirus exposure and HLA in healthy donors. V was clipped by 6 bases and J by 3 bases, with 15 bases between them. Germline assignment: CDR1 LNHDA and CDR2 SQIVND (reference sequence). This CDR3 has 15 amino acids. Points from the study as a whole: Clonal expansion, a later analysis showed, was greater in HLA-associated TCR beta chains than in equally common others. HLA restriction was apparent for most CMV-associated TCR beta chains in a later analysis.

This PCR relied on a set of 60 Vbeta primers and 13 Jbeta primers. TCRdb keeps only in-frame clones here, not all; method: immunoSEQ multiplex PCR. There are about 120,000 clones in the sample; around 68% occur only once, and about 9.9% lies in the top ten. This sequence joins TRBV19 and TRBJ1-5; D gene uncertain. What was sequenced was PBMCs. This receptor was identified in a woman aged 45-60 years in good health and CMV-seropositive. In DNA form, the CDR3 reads TGTGCCAGTAGGGAGGCGGGATCGAACAATCAGCCCCAGCATTTT. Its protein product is CASREAGSNNQPQHF.